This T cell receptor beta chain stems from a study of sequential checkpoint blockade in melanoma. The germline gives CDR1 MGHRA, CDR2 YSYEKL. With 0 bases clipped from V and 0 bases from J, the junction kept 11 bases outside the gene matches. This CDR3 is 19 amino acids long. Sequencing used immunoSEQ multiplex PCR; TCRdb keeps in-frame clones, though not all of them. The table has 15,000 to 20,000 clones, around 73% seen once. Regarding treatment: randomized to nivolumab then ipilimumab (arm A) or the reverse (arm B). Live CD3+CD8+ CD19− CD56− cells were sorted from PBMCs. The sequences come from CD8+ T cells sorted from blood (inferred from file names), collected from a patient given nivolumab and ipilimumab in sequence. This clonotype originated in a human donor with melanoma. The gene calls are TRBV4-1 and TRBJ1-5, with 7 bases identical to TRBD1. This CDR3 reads CASSQDLSQGVYSNQPQHF. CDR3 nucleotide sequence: TGCGCCAGCAGCCAAGATCTTAGCCAGGGGGTTTATAGCAATCAGCCCCAGCATTTT.